The rows below give T cell receptor beta chains drawn from one sample of a study of blood T cell repertoires in COVID-19. The table came from immunoSEQ multiplex PCR; TCRdb's copy has only in-frame clones and leaves some out. The sample shows approximately 200,000 clones, roughly 87% of them seen only once. The sequenced sample consisted of PBMCs or T cells enriched from blood (not recorded which). The origin of the receptors is a man under 40 in a cohort exposed to, infected with or recovered from COVID-19 (not recorded which). CDR3s include the opening cysteine and the closing phenylalanine or tryptophan. Each record gives: J gene, V gene, CDR3 protein.

TRBJ1-6 | TRBV6-5 | CASSYSEGAPLHF
TRBJ2-1 | TRBV19 | CASSVSAGLSEQFF
TRBJ2-2 | TRBV10-2 | CAIRTSGRSGELFF
TRBJ2-7 | TRBV7-2 | CASTPSTGTGTYEQYF
TRBJ1-1 | TRBV14 | CASSQDWGVMNTEAFF
TRBJ1-4 | TRBV4-2 | CASSQGVGVLEKLFF
TRBJ2-7 | TRBV7-8 | CASSPSSGMYEQYF
TRBJ1-1 | TRBV28 | CASTLNEGEAFF
TRBJ1-6 | TRBV28 | CASSTRVPLHF
TRBJ2-7 | TRBV6-5 | CASTGVGTYEQYF
TRBJ2-2 | TRBV3-1/TRBV3-2 | CASSQDFRLSYTGELFF
TRBJ1-2 | TRBV5-5 | CASSLFDSTYGYTF
TRBJ1-1 | TRBV18 | CASSPFGEGYTEAFF
TRBJ2-7 | TRBV28 | CASSLAGFEQYF
TRBJ1-1 | TRBV29-1 | CSVGSPGGEAFF
TRBJ1-3 | TRBV28 | CASSLGQLSGNTIYF
TRBJ2-3 | TRBV7-8 | CASSFLSTDTQYF
TRBJ2-3 | TRBV9 | CASSVGSADTQYF
TRBJ2-1 | TRBV18 | CASSPGGSGYNEQFF
TRBJ2-3 | TRBV28 | CASRTRLAAQYF
TRBJ2-7 | TRBV9 | CASSVVGTAHAYEQYF
TRBJ2-3 | TRBV6-5 | CASSYRPEGTDTQYF
TRBJ2-1 | TRBV7-9 | CASSLGGEQFF
TRBJ2-5 | TRBV4-2 | CASSPSPTGVEETQYF
TRBJ1-5 | TRBV28 | CASSLSQQGGRPQHF
TRBJ2-7 | TRBV20-1 | CSATGSDEQYF
TRBJ2-1 | TRBV28 | CASSQAGWGSNEQFF
TRBJ1-1 | TRBV28 | CASSPNRGLAEAFF
TRBJ2-2 | TRBV28 | CASFGAGGLNTGELFF
TRBJ1-1 | TRBV20-1 | CSASSGFTEAFF
TRBJ1-1 | TRBV19 | CASSVGTNTEAFF
TRBJ2-7 | TRBV16 | CASSHGPGQGSHEQYF
TRBJ2-3 | TRBV10-1 | CASSEFAGATLDTQYF